The 20 T cell receptor beta chains given below trace back to one sample, sequenced in a study of blood T cells in healthy people across ages. The authors ran a second PCR of 7 to 11 cycles using a sample-barcoded 5' primer and a J-beta primer mix. TCRdb re-called the 5' RACE reads with MiXCR, one entry per CDR3 protein. The data hold about a million distinct CDR3 sequences, with approximately 50% observed a single time. The sequencing sample was made of blood. These receptors all stem from a woman in her sixties or seventies in good health.

The genes are TRBV7-9 and TRBJ2-7, with TRBD2 matching over 11 bases. V lost 10 bases, J lost 3 bases, and 2 bases stayed unmatched. The germline V gene encodes CDR1 SEHNR and CDR2 FQNEAQ (reference sequence). This CDR3 region has 12 residues. The CDR3 DNA follows: TGTGCCACCACTAGCGGGGGCTACGAGCAGTACTTC. It encodes CATTSGGYEQYF.

This chain links TRBV7-9 with TRBJ2-5, with TRBD1 identical over 7 bases. The J call is uncertain, as TRBJ2-7 better fits the DNA end. In germline, CDR1 is SEHNR, CDR2 FQNEAQ (reference sequence). The CDR3 has 15 residues. The CDR3 sequence is CASSLGQGFRDEQYF. CDR3 nucleotides: TGTGCCAGCAGCTTAGGACAGGGATTTCGGGACGAGCAGTACTTC.

This clonotype showed up just once. V is TRBV27 and J is TRBJ2-1; tentatively, D is TRBD1 (7 bases). Gene TRBJ2-7 matches the end of the DNA better, so the J call may be wrong. Germline CDR1 and CDR2: MNHEY and SMNVEV (reference sequence). This CDR3 is 15 amino acids long. The CDR3: CASSSGGTPYNEQYF. DNA for the CDR3: TGTGCCAGCAGTTCAGGGGGGACCCCCTACAATGAGCAGTACTTC.

Only one count was recorded for this clonotype. The chain combines TRBV27 with TRBJ2-3; perhaps TRBD1 as D (6 bases). Germline assignment: CDR1 MNHEY and CDR2 SMNVEV (reference sequence). CDR3 size: 16 residues. Trimming took 6 bases from V and 0 from J, leaving 16 bases between them. The CDR3 region is CASRWKAGASTDTQYF. Here the CDR3 DNA reads TGTGCCAGCAGGTGGAAGGCAGGGGCGAGCACAGATACGCAGTATTTT.

This clonotype came up a few times. The chain employs TRBV4-1 and TRBJ1-6; D ambiguous. The V gene's germline CDR1 is MGHRA and CDR2 YSYEKL. CDR3 size: 18 residues. V lost 2 bases and J lost 0, with 14 bases in between. For the CDR3, the DNA is TGCGCCAGCAGCCAATTCACCGCCTCAAGCTCCTATAATTCACCCCTCCACTTT. Translation gives CASSQFTASSSYNSPLHF.

For the CDR3, the DNA is TGTACCAGCAGTCAACAAGCGGGAGTGGAGACCCAGTACTTC. Protein product: CTSSQQAGVETQYF. The chain employs TRBV7-2 and TRBJ2-5; 8 bases are shared with TRBD2. Trimming took 6 bases from V and 5 from J; bases not matched to a gene: 8. Germline loops: CDR1 SGHTA, CDR2 FQGNSA. The CDR3 loop spans 14 amino acids. The full variable domain, its missing parts supplied by reference TRBV7-2 and TRBJ2-5, is GAGVSQSPSNKVTEKGKDVELRCDPISGHTALYWYRQSLGQGLEFLIYFQGNSAPDKSGLPSDRFSAERTGGSVSTLTIQRTQQEDSAVYLCTSSQQAGVETQYFGPGTRLLVL.

The V and J genes are TRBV27 and TRBJ2-1; no reliable D call. The CDR3 spans 14 residues. V gave up 3 bases and J gave up 8 bases, with 14 bases separating them. Per the germline V gene, CDR1 is MNHEY and CDR2 is SMNVEV (reference sequence). CDR3: CASSFRVHTDEQFF. In nucleotides, the CDR3 is TGTGCCAGCAGTTTCCGGGTCCATACCGATGAGCAGTTCTTC.

The V call is TRBV20-1, the J call TRBJ1-2; 9 bases map to TRBD1. CDR1 is DFQATT and CDR2 is SNEGSKA in the germline V gene (reference sequence). With V trimmed by 8 bases and J by 5 bases, 3 bases remained unmatched. CDR3 size: 11 residues. CDR3 sequence: CSHGQGYGYTF. As DNA, the CDR3 is TGCAGTCACGGACAGGGGTATGGCTACACCTTC.

The gene calls are TRBV6-5 and TRBJ2-5; D call uncertain. Germline CDR1 MNHEY, CDR2 SVGAGI. The CDR3 runs to 14 residues. The germline V and J ends were trimmed by 0 bases and 5 bases, with 10 bases remaining between them. The CDR3 DNA is TGTGCCAGCAGTTACTCGCTGGGAAGCGAGACCCAGTACTTC. This codes for CASSYSLGSETQYF.

This chain joins TRBV10-3 and TRBJ2-1; 10 bases agree with TRBD2. V lost 8 bases and J lost 0; bases outside the gene matches: 10. The CDR3 is made up of 17 amino acids. Germline-derived CDR1 and CDR2 are ENHRY and SYGVKD. CDR3 residues: CAIRGQREGSSYNEQFF. CDR3 nucleotides: TGTGCCATCCGGGGCCAGCGGGAGGGGAGCTCCTACAATGAGCAGTTCTTC.

This sequence joins TRBV7-3 and TRBJ1-1; unclear D gene. This CDR3 contains 15 residues. CDR1 and CDR2 (germline): SGHTA, FQGTGA. The V gene lost 6 bases and the J gene lost 7 bases, with 21 bases spanning the gap. The CDR3: CASRPQTGEDGEAFF. The CDR3 bases are TGTGCCAGCAGGCCTCAAACTGGGGAGGACGGTGAAGCTTTCTTT.

The genes are TRBV7-2 and TRBJ2-3, with TRBD2 matching 10 bases. The germline V gene has CDR1 SGHTA and CDR2 FQGNSA. The CDR3 has 15 amino acids. Trimming at V came to 5 bases and at J to 3 bases, leaving 5 bases not matched to a gene. The CDR3 loop is CASSISGGGTDTQYF. The CDR3 DNA reads TGTGCCAGCAGCATAAGCGGGGGGGGAACAGATACGCAGTATTTT. Full variable domain (rest looked up from reference TRBV7-2 and TRBJ2-3): GAGVSQSPSNKVTEKGKDVELRCDPISGHTALYWYRQSLGQGLEFLIYFQGNSAPDKSGLPSDRFSAERTGGSVSTLTIQRTQQEDSAVYLCASSISGGGTDTQYFGPGTRLTVL.

The chain employs TRBV10-3 and TRBJ2-1; 8 bases fit TRBD2. V was pared by 5 bases and J by 9 bases, with 12 bases of the junction left unmatched. This CDR3 spans 15 amino acids. CDR1 is ENHRY, CDR2 SYGVKD, per germline. The CDR3 DNA follows: TGTGCCATCAGTACTAGCGGCCCTCAAGGGGGTGAGCAGTTCTTC. Its translation is CAISTSGPQGGEQFF.

This clonotype was picked up a small number of times. The chain recombines TRBV28 with TRBJ2-4; D might be TRBD2 (5 bases). The end of the DNA aligns better with TRBJ2-7, so the J call may be wrong. Germline V gene data show CDR1 as MDHEN and CDR2 as SYDVKM. This CDR3 has 12 amino acids. The CDR3 loop reads CASATGINEQYF. Written as DNA, the CDR3 is TGTGCCAGTGCGACGGGAATAAACGAGCAGTACTTC.

The genes are TRBV10-3 and TRBJ1-2; D unclear. The CDR3 consists of 17 residues. CDR1 and CDR2 (germline): ENHRY, SYGVKD. Trimming removed 0 bases from V and 5 bases from J, with 19 bases in between. CDR3 DNA sequence: TGTGCCATCAGTGAGTCTGGAAAGGGAGCATCTCGGTATGGCTACACCTTC. Translation: CAISESGKGASRYGYTF.

This chain connects TRBV28 to TRBJ2-3; D possibly corresponds to TRBD2 (6 bases). This CDR3 spans 16 amino acids. Trimming took 3 bases from V and 0 from J, leaving 13 bases between them. CDR1 is MDHEN, CDR2 SYDVKM, per germline. The CDR3 DNA follows: TGTGCCAGCAGTTTGGATGGACTACCCAGCACAGATACGCAGTATTTT. Its translation is CASSLDGLPSTDTQYF.

A few counts support this clonotype. The CDR3 here is CASSQDRVFRSYNEQFF. CDR3 nucleotides: TGTGCCAGCAGCCAAGATCGGGTTTTTCGCTCCTACAATGAGCAGTTCTTC. The rearrangement links TRBV14 to TRBJ2-1, with D unresolved. CDR1 and CDR2 from the germline V gene are SGHDN and FVKESK. V lost 0 bases and J 0 bases, leaving 12 bases between the germline ends. The CDR3 is 17 amino acids.

This chain connects TRBV27 to TRBJ2-7, with D perhaps being TRBD1 or TRBD2 (5 bases each). The DNA end is more similar to TRBJ2-1, so the J call may be wrong. This CDR3 has 14 amino acids. Germline V gene lookup returns CDR1 MNHEY and CDR2 SMNVEV (reference sequence). The CDR3 spells CASSATDPRDEQFF. CDR3 nucleotides: TGTGCCAGCAGCGCCACTGATCCCCGGGACGAGCAGTTCTTC.

CDR3 DNA sequence: TGTGCCAGCAGGGTCAGGGGGCGCGGTGACCAAGAGACCCAGTACTTC. The encoded protein is CASRVRGRGDQETQYF. J is TRBJ2-5 and V is TRBV2; 8 bases line up with TRBD1. The CDR3 loop spans 16 amino acids. The V segment lost 6 bases and the J segment 0 bases; nucleotides outside the gene matches: 9. Per germline, CDR1 SNHLY and CDR2 FYNNEI.

This clonotype has more than one count but fewer than ten. The V call is TRBV7-2, the J call TRBJ1-1, with D maybe TRBD1 (6 bases). V lost 1 base to trimming and J lost 6 bases, with 15 bases between them. Germline V gene lookup returns CDR1 SGHTA and CDR2 FQGNSA. The CDR3 contains 15 residues. CDR3 in DNA: TGTGCCAGCAGCTTAGATGAGGGGGAAGGGGCTGAAGCTTTCTTT. Protein: CASSLDEGEGAEAFF. Using reference TRBV7-2 and TRBJ1-1 for the parts outside the CDR3, the full variable domain is GAGVSQSPSNKVTEKGKDVELRCDPISGHTALYWYRQSLGQGLEFLIYFQGNSAPDKSGLPSDRFSAERTGGSVSTLTIQRTQQEDSAVYLCASSLDEGEGAEAFFGQGTRLTVV.